This passage covers 2 T cell receptor beta chains from one sample sequenced in a study of T cell responses to AZD1222 COVID-19 vaccine. Some clones are missing from TCRdb's copy, which holds only in-frame ones; the method was immunoSEQ multiplex PCR. The data show tens of thousands of clones, approximately 91% seen once. The sequencing here drew on peripheral blood, taken on day 0 of AZD1222 vaccination. These receptor sequences come from an adult in good health.

The chain employs TRBV9 and TRBJ2-2; D may correspond to TRBD1 or TRBD2 (5 bases each). The germline V gene encodes CDR1 SGDLS and CDR2 YYNGEE. V lost 3 bases, J lost 0 bases, and 12 bases lay in between. This CDR3 is built from 16 residues. CDR3 in amino acids: CASSETGRTNTGELFF. In DNA, the CDR3 is TGTGCCAGCAGCGAAACGGGACGGACGAACACCGGGGAGCTGTTTTTT.

J is TRBJ1-2 and V is TRBV12-3 or TRBV12-4; perhaps TRBD1 as D (6 bases). This CDR3 comprises 12 residues. V shed 5 bases and J shed 5 bases, with 9 bases lying between them. The CDR3 here is CASSVQGYGYTF. In DNA, the CDR3 is TGTGCCAGCAGTGTCCAGGGGTATGGCTACACCTTC.